This is a list of T cell receptor beta chains from one sample in a study of blood T cell repertoires in COVID-19. Only in-frame clones appear in the TCRdb table, and some are missing; sequencing was by immunoSEQ multiplex PCR. The table lists more than 45,000 clones, about 90% of them singletons. Sequenced sample: peripheral blood. The source of these receptors is a human donor with active COVID-19. The donor label of this sample is uncertain. The CDR3 runs from the conserved cysteine through the conserved F or W. D genes are given only for firm matches. Clone sizes are given selectively: once, few, many, or a class where the clone is expanded.

D	size	V	J	DNA	CDR3
-	few	TRBV18	TRBJ2-1	TGTGCCAGCTCACCAGTTATGACTAGGGTCAATGAGCAGTTCTTC	CASSPVMTRVNEQFF
TRBD2	-	TRBV7-2	TRBJ2-3	TGTGCCAGCAGCCGCGTCGGGACTAGCGGAAGCACAGATACGCAGTATTTT	CASSRVGTSGSTDTQYF
TRBD1	-	TRBV7-9	TRBJ2-1	TGTGCCAGCAGCTTAGGGGACAGGGCACACAATGAGCAGTTCTTC	CASSLGDRAHNEQFF
-	-	TRBV18	TRBJ1-2	TGTGCCAGCTCACCAGACTCCTATGGCTACACCTTC	CASSPDSYGYTF
TRBD1	once	TRBV5-4	TRBJ1-1	TGTGCCAGCAGCTTGGGGGACAGGGGAAGTTTGGAAGGTGAAGCTTTCTTT	CASSLGDRGSLEGEAFF
TRBD2	few	TRBV11-2	TRBJ2-5	TGTGCCAGCAGCGATCGACTAGCGGGGATGAAGACCCAGTACTTC	CASSDRLAGMKTQYF
-	-	TRBV18	TRBJ2-3	TGTGCCAGCTCACCACCGGGCTACGATACGCAGTATTTT	CASSPPGYDTQYF
-	few	TRBV19	TRBJ2-2	TGTGCCAGTAGTATGGGTAGGAGAACCGGGGAGCTGTTTTTT	CASSMGRRTGELFF
-	-	TRBV7-7	TRBJ2-2	TGTGCTAGCAGCTCAGGGGACACCGGGGAGCTGTTTTTT	CASSSGDTGELFF
-	-	TRBV5-1	TRBJ1-2	TGCGCCAGCAGCTTGGAATCAGGGGAGATCTATGGCTACACCTTC	CASSLESGEIYGYTF
-	-	TRBV6-2/TRBV6-3	TRBJ1-2	TGTGCCAGCAGTTACTACACGACCGGACAATACAACTATGGCTACACCTTC	CASSYYTTGQYNYGYTF
-	-	TRBV9	TRBJ2-7	TGTGCCAGCAGTGAAATGGGACTGCCCTCCTACGAGCAGTACTTC	CASSEMGLPSYEQYF
TRBD1	-	TRBV9	TRBJ1-1	TGTGCCAGCAGCGTGGGGACAGGGGGGCGGCGGGCCACGGATGAAGCTTTCTTT	CASSVGTGGRRATDEAFF
-	-	TRBV7-2	TRBJ2-5	TGTGCCAGCAGCTCCTCCGGGGGTCGAGAGACCCAGTACTTC	CASSSSGGRETQYF
-	-	TRBV4-3	TRBJ2-7	TGCGCCAGCAGCCAAGAATTGGGGAGACTTAAATACTACGAGCAGTACTTC	CASSQELGRLKYYEQYF
-	few	TRBV10-2	TRBJ1-4	TGCGCCAGCAGTAAAGGGGTAAATGAAAAACTGTTTTTT	CASSKGVNEKLFF
TRBD1	-	TRBV7-9	TRBJ1-2	TGTGCCAGCAGCACTAGGGGGACAGACTATGGCTACACCTTC	CASSTRGTDYGYTF
-	once	TRBV3-1/TRBV3-2	TRBJ2-1	TGTGCCAGCAGCTACTACGTAATAATCGGGGGTCCCTCCTACAATGAGCAGTTCTTC	CASSYYVIIGGPSYNEQFF
-	-	TRBV7-3	TRBJ2-3	TGTGCCAGCAGCTTATCAGGGGGGAGAGATACGCAGTATTTT	CASSLSGGRDTQYF
TRBD1	-	TRBV5-1	TRBJ2-7	TGCGCCAGCAGCCTAAACAGGGGCGAGCAGTACTTC	CASSLNRGEQYF
-	-	TRBV19	TRBJ1-2	TGTGCCAGTAGTCCTAATCATGGCTACACCTTC	CASSPNHGYTF
-	-	TRBV12-3/TRBV12-4	TRBJ2-7	TGTGCCAGCAGTTGGAGATACGAGCAGTACTTC	CASSWRYEQYF
-	-	TRBV5-1	TRBJ2-7	TGCGCCAGCAGCATAGGACAGAGCTACGAGCAGTACTTC	CASSIGQSYEQYF
-	-	TRBV5-6	TRBJ1-2	TGTGCCAGCAGCTTGGGTCCCTCTAACTATGGCTACACCTTC	CASSLGPSNYGYTF
TRBD1	-	TRBV5-6	TRBJ2-5	TGTGCCAGCAGCAGGGCGACAGGGGAAGAGACCCAGTACTTC	CASSRATGEETQYF
-	-	TRBV6-1	TRBJ1-3	TGTGCCAGCAGTGATGACAGGCACTCTGGAAACACCATATATTTT	CASSDDRHSGNTIYF
-	once	TRBV7-6	TRBJ2-4	TGTGCCAGCAGCTTAGGGGGAGAAGCTAGTGCGAAAAACATTCAGTACTTC	CASSLGGEASAKNIQYF
TRBD1	-	TRBV27	TRBJ1-2	TGTGCCAGCAGTCTGGGGACAGGGGGCGCGTATGGCTACACCTTC	CASSLGTGGAYGYTF
TRBD1	-	TRBV27	TRBJ2-1	TGTGCCAGCAGATCTCCACTCCGGGACAGGGCCAATGAGCAGTTCTTC	CASRSPLRDRANEQFF
TRBD2	-	TRBV6-2/TRBV6-3	TRBJ2-3	TGTGCCAGCAGCAGGACTAGCGGGGGCGACACAGATACGCAGTATTTT	CASSRTSGGDTDTQYF
-	once	TRBV2	TRBJ2-7	TGTGCCAGCAGTCAGGGACAACGCTCCTACGAGCAGTACTTC	CASSQGQRSYEQYF
-	-	TRBV2	TRBJ2-3	TGTGCCAGCGGGGGAAACAGGGGCACAGATACGCAGTATTTT	CASGGNRGTDTQYF
-	-	TRBV28	TRBJ1-5	TGTGCCAGCCGGGATAGCAATCAGCCCCAGCATTTT	CASRDSNQPQHF
-	once	TRBV18	TRBJ1-1	TGTGCCAGCTCACCAGGACAGCAGAACACTGAAGCTTTCTTT	CASSPGQQNTEAFF
-	-	TRBV19	TRBJ2-2	TGTGCCAGTAGTAGTTTGGCTCACACCGGGGAGCTGTTTTTT	CASSSLAHTGELFF
-	once	TRBV7-8	TRBJ1-5	TGTGCCAGCAGCTTTCGAGGCAATCAGCCCCAGCATTTT	CASSFRGNQPQHF